These 24 T cell receptor beta chains share one sample of origin, sequenced in a study of naive and memory T cell subsets. Study findings and constraints: A few larger clonotypes appeared in naive repertoires, especially CD8, possibly memory cells re-expressing CD45RA.

The antigens of these receptors remain unknown. Both TRBC1 and TRBC2 were covered by a beta constant-region primer of two equimolar oligonucleotides. The ligated cDNA underwent four PCR rounds using SP2 and nested alpha and beta constant-region primers. TCRdb recomputed calls from the UMI-ligation and nested PCR reads with MiXCR, one row per CDR3 protein. The repertoire includes approximately 140,000 distinct CDR3 sequences, 22% of them detected once, and about 0.11% sits in the top ten. The sequenced sample consisted of naive CD4+ T cells from blood. All receptors derive from a human donor in good health.

The rearrangement links TRBV25-1 to TRBJ2-3, with D perhaps matching TRBD2 (5 bases). This CDR3 region has 15 residues. V lost 3 bases and J 4 bases, leaving 14 bases between the germline ends. Germline assignment: CDR1 MGHDK and CDR2 SYGVNS. In DNA form, the CDR3 reads TGTGCCAGCAGTGATTACGGGAAGAGCGCAGATACGCAGTATTTT. Translated, it gives CASSDYGKSADTQYF. The entire variable domain, with the rest obtained from reference TRBV25-1 and TRBJ2-3, is as follows: EADIYQTPRYLVIGTGKKITLECSQTMGHDKMYWYQQDPGMELHLIHYSYGVNSTEKGDLSSESTVSRIRTEHFPLTLESARPSHTSQYLCASSDYGKSADTQYFGPGTRLTVL.

The chain is built from TRBV10-1 and TRBJ1-5, with D possibly TRBD1 on 5 matching bases. Between the trimmed V and J ends, which lost 7 bases and 3 bases, there was a span of 16 bases. The CDR3 contains 15 residues. The germline gives CDR1 WNHNN, CDR2 SYGVQD (reference sequence). Here the CDR3 DNA reads TGCGCCAGCATGAAGTGGGGGGAACCCAATCAGCCCCAGCATTTT. Its translation: CASMKWGEPNQPQHF.

This clonotype was seen only a few times. This chain links TRBV18 with TRBJ1-1; 7 nucleotides align to TRBD1. Germline CDR1 KGHSH, CDR2 LQKENI. The V segment lost 1 base and the J segment 3 bases; nucleotides outside the gene matches: 8. CDR3 size: 16 residues. The CDR3 reads CASSPRGTGVDTEAFF. The CDR3 DNA sequence: TGTGCCAGCTCACCACGGGGAACAGGGGTCGACACTGAAGCTTTCTTT.

This clonotype was detected a few times. This sequence joins TRBV10-3 and TRBJ2-7; D is uncertain. CDR3 size: 15 residues. Trimming took 3 bases from V and 0 from J, leaving 12 bases between them. The germline V gene encodes CDR1 ENHRY and CDR2 SYGVKD. For the CDR3, the DNA is TGTGCCATCAGTGACAAAGGACGAAGCTCCTACGAGCAGTACTTC. This codes for CAISDKGRSSYEQYF.

This clonotype was detected only a few times. The chain employs TRBV20-1 and TRBJ2-7; TRBD2 matches 13 bases. Trimming took 2 bases from V and 2 from J; bases not matched to a gene: 3. The CDR3 consists of 15 residues. CDR1 DFQATT and CDR2 SNEGSKA come from the germline V gene (reference sequence). The CDR3 DNA reads as TGCAGTGCTAGAAGGGGGACTAGCGGGACCTACGAGCAGTACTTC. As protein: CSARRGTSGTYEQYF.

This chain joins TRBV29-1 and TRBJ2-7; 12 positions agree with TRBD2. The CDR3 spans 17 residues. The germline V gene has CDR1 SQVTM and CDR2 ANQGSEA. V trimming: 0 bases; J trimming: 5 bases; junction bases outside the gene matches: 11. Here the CDR3 reads CSVEEDRRLAGVNEQYF. Written as DNA, the CDR3 is TGCAGCGTTGAAGAGGATCGGCGACTAGCGGGAGTTAACGAGCAGTACTTC.

This clonotype was picked up many times. The rearrangement links TRBV7-2 to TRBJ2-3; D not resolved. Germline CDR1 is SGHTA and CDR2 is FQGNSA. V lost 1 base to trimming and J lost 2 bases, with 7 bases between them. This CDR3 spans 14 amino acids. This chain's CDR3 is CASSLEPSTDTQYF. In DNA, the CDR3 is TGTGCCAGCAGCTTAGAGCCATCCACAGATACGCAGTATTTT.

The chain has TRBV9 and TRBJ2-5, with 7 bases that match TRBD2. V lost 0 bases to trimming and J lost 4 bases; unmatched junction nucleotides: 0. The CDR3 is made up of 13 amino acids. Germline V lookup: CDR1 SGDLS, CDR2 YYNGEE. As DNA, the CDR3 is TGTGCCAGCAGCGTAGTAGCGGGAGAGACCCAGTACTTC. It yields the protein CASSVVAGETQYF.

The V gene is TRBV6-5, the J gene TRBJ1-2; TRBD1 agrees at 9 bases. The CDR3 has 12 residues. The germline gives CDR1 MNHEY, CDR2 SVGAGI. V gave up 6 bases and J gave up 8 bases; unmatched junction bases: 4. The CDR3 DNA sequence: TGTGCCAGCAGCGGGACAGGGAGGGGCTACACCTTC. Protein: CASSGTGRGYTF.

The chain links TRBV11-2 to TRBJ2-1; 7 bases map to TRBD2. Germline V gene data show CDR1 as SGHAT and CDR2 as FQNNGV. This CDR3 contains 15 residues. V trimming: 7 bases; J trimming: 8 bases; junction bases outside the gene matches: 14. The CDR3 loop is CASTLSSGSAYEQFF. Written as DNA, the CDR3 is TGTGCCAGCACCCTTTCTAGCGGATCAGCGTATGAGCAGTTCTTC.

CDR3 DNA: TGTGCCAGCAAACAGGGACTAGCGGCTAACTCCTACGAGCAGTACTTC. This gives the protein CASKQGLAANSYEQYF. The rearrangement joins TRBV7-2 to TRBJ2-7, with TRBD2 identical over 11 bases. Trimming took 7 bases from V and 0 from J; bases not matched to a gene: 8. Germline loops: CDR1 SGHTA, CDR2 FQGNSA. The CDR3 sequence is 16 residues long.

This clonotype was seen a handful of times. The genes are TRBV6-5 and TRBJ2-7, with TRBD1 identical over 11 bases. Germline assignment: CDR1 MNHEY and CDR2 SVGAGI. V was clipped by 5 bases and J by 5 bases; unmatched bases: 8. The CDR3 length is 15 residues. The DNA for the CDR3 is TGTGCCAGCAGTCCACGAGGACAGGGGGCCGACGAGCAGTACTTC. This sequence encodes CASSPRGQGADEQYF.

This clonotype was detected only once. A much larger clone sits a single nucleotide away, making a read error possible. The CDR3 is CASSLARDSPLHF. In nucleotides, the CDR3 is TGTGCCAGCAGCTTAGCGAGGGATTCACCCCTCCACTTT. The genes are TRBV7-2 and TRBJ1-6; D gene unclear. Trimming left V 0 bases short and J 8 bases short, with 5 bases between. CDR1 is SGHTA, CDR2 FQGNSA, per germline. The CDR3 extends over 13 amino acids.

The chain employs TRBV6-1 and TRBJ1-2; D gene uncertain. The CDR3 has 11 amino acids. Germline V gene lookup returns CDR1 MNHNS and CDR2 SASEGT. Trimming cost V 3 bases and J 4 bases, with 3 bases left between them. This chain's CDR3 is CASSEAYGYTF. The CDR3 bases are TGTGCCAGCAGTGAGGCCTATGGCTACACCTTC.

This clonotype was picked up a small number of times. The CDR3 bases are TGTGCCAGCAACAAGACACCGGGGGCGCAATCACCCCTCCACTTT. Its protein product is CASNKTPGAQSPLHF. V usage is TRBV12-3 or TRBV12-4 and J usage is TRBJ1-6; tentatively, D is TRBD1 (6 bases). This CDR3 comprises 15 residues. Trimming stripped 7 bases from V and 10 bases from J, with 20 bases between.

This clonotype came up many times. This chain joins TRBV7-2 and TRBJ2-7; TRBD2 might be the D (5 bases). The CDR3 runs to 14 residues. The germline V and J ends were trimmed by 2 bases and 4 bases, with 12 bases remaining between them. CDR1 SGHTA and CDR2 FQGNSA come from the germline V gene. CDR3 amino acids: CASSLSGRSYEQYF. The CDR3 nucleotides read TGTGCCAGCAGCTTAAGCGGACGATCGTACGAGCAGTACTTC. Supplemented by reference TRBV7-2 and TRBJ2-7, the full variable domain reads GAGVSQSPSNKVTEKGKDVELRCDPISGHTALYWYRQSLGQGLEFLIYFQGNSAPDKSGLPSDRFSAERTGGSVSTLTIQRTQQEDSAVYLCASSLSGRSYEQYFGPGTRLTVT.

This clonotype was recorded only once. This chain connects TRBV6-6 to TRBJ1-3; 8 bases align to TRBD1. This CDR3 spans 15 amino acids. The V gene end was trimmed by 6 bases and the J gene end by 2 bases; junction bases not matched to a gene: 6. Germline lookup yields CDR1 MNHNY and CDR2 SVGAGI (reference sequence). CDR3 amino acids: CASSVQGGTGNTIYF. The CDR3 DNA reads TGTGCCAGCAGCGTACAGGGGGGGACTGGAAACACCATATATTTT.

J is TRBJ2-7 and V is TRBV20-1; D is unresolved. This CDR3 contains 14 residues. Germline CDR1 is DFQATT and CDR2 is SNEGSKA (reference sequence). V lost 0 bases and J 2 bases, leaving 11 bases between the germline ends. CDR3: CSARDPTHTYEQYF. As DNA, the CDR3 is TGCAGTGCTAGAGATCCGACTCATACCTACGAGCAGTACTTC.

The table lists this clonotype with a few counts. The gene calls are TRBV20-1 and TRBJ2-1, with TRBD2 matching 7 bases. Looked up from germline, CDR1 is DFQATT and CDR2 is SNEGSKA (reference sequence). The CDR3 is made up of 16 amino acids. V lost 1 base to trimming and J lost 8 bases; unmatched junction nucleotides: 14. CDR3 bases: TGCAGTGCTAGAGGCATCCAGGGCGGGAGAAGGTATGAGCAGTTCTTC. Translation gives CSARGIQGGRRYEQFF.

The chain couples TRBV7-8 to TRBJ2-3; TRBD2 matches 12 bases. J lost 6 bases, V lost 1 base, and 11 bases had no gene match. This CDR3 spans 18 amino acids. Per the germline V gene, CDR1 is SGHVS and CDR2 is FQNEAQ. The CDR3 loop reads CASSLEGGTSGLLDTQYF. CDR3 nucleotide sequence: TGTGCCAGCAGCTTAGAGGGGGGGACTAGCGGGCTACTTGATACGCAGTATTTT.

The rearrangement joins TRBV12-3 or TRBV12-4 to TRBJ2-5, with 10 bases aligning to TRBD1. The ends lost 7 bases at V and 2 bases at J; junction bases unmatched: 7. This CDR3 spans 15 amino acids. CDR3 sequence: CASTPGQGPQETQYF. CDR3 nucleotide sequence: TGTGCCAGCACTCCGGGACAGGGGCCGCAAGAGACCCAGTACTTC.

This clonotype was recorded a few times. Sequence at one end of the junction differs from germline and may be a read error. The CDR3 is CASSLGTGIAGELFF. The CDR3 coding sequence is TGTGCTAGCAGCTTAGGGACAGGGATCGCCGGGGAGCTGTTTTTT. This chain connects TRBV7-7 to TRBJ2-2, with 9 nucleotides matching TRBD1. CDR3 size: 15 residues. Looked up from germline, CDR1 is SSHAT and CDR2 is FNYEAQ (reference sequence). Filled out from reference TRBV7-7 and TRBJ2-2, the complete variable domain reads GAGVSQSPRYKVTKRGQDVTLRCDPISSHATLYWYQQALGQGPEFLTYFNYEAQPDKSGLPSDRFSAERPEGSISTLTIQRTEQRDSAMYRCASSLGTGIAGELFFGEGSRLTVL.

The chain combines TRBV29-1 with TRBJ1-1; D not resolved. V gave up 3 bases and J gave up 0 bases, with 5 bases separating them. CDR3 length: 12 residues. Germline assignment: CDR1 SQVTM and CDR2 ANQGSEA. Here the CDR3 reads CSVEGLNTEAFF. Written as DNA, the CDR3 is TGCAGCGTTGAGGGTCTGAACACTGAAGCTTTCTTT.

The rearrangement links TRBV7-9 to TRBJ2-1; 7 bases line up with TRBD2. The junction had 17 bases not matched to a gene; V was cut back by 3 bases and J by 15 bases. Per germline, CDR1 SEHNR and CDR2 FQNEAQ (reference sequence). This CDR3 contains 15 residues. The CDR3: CASSFNFGLDDLLFF. The DNA for the CDR3 is TGTGCCAGCAGCTTCAATTTCGGACTAGACGACCTTTTGTTCTTC. The full variable domain, completed using reference TRBV7-9 and TRBJ2-1, is DTGVSQNPRHKITKRGQNVTFRCDPISEHNRLYWYRQTLGQGPEFLTYFQNEAQLEKSRLLSDRFSAERPKGSFSTLEIQRTEQGDSAMYLCASSFNFGLDDLLFFGPGTRLTVL.